This TCR beta chain was recovered during a study of blood T cell repertoires in COVID-19. Trimming cost V 4 bases and J 5 bases, with 15 bases left between them. From germline, CDR1 is GTSNPN and CDR2 SVGIG (reference sequence). This CDR3 has 13 residues. The protocol was immunoSEQ multiplex PCR, while the TCRdb copy is restricted to in-frame clones and leaves out a portion. The repertoire holds a few hundred thousand clones, 70% to 90% seen once, with approximately 2% in the top ten. Sequencing was carried out using PBMCs or T cells enriched from blood (not recorded which). The chain uses TRBV30 and TRBJ2-7; D is perhaps TRBD2 (7 bases). The receptor was derived from a woman in her forties or fifties who had recovered from COVID-19. DNA of the CDR3: TGTGCCTGGAACCGGCAGGGGAGGGACGAGCAGTACTTC. Its protein product is CAWNRQGRDEQYF.